These 7 T cell receptor beta chains were sequenced from one sample in a study of blood T cell repertoires in COVID-19. Repertoires were generated with immunoSEQ multiplex PCR, while TCRdb's copy carries only in-frame clones and drops some. The table has some 200,000 clones, 86% seen once; the top ten hold 3.1%. Specimen: PBMCs or T cells enriched from blood (not recorded which). These receptors came from a woman aged 50 to 65 in a cohort exposed to, infected with or recovered from COVID-19 (not recorded which).

A few counts support this clone. This chain uses TRBV28 with TRBJ1-2; 11 positions match TRBD1. The CDR3 has 14 amino acids. Germline CDR1 MDHEN, CDR2 SYDVKM. V was clipped by 6 bases and J by 7 bases; unmatched bases: 7. CDR3 bases: TGTGCCAGCAGAACCGGGACAGGGGGAAGTGGCTACACCTTC. This translates into CASRTGTGGSGYTF.

The chain couples TRBV9 to TRBJ1-2; no clear D. The germline V gene has CDR1 SGDLS and CDR2 YYNGEE. The CDR3 covers 13 residues. The V end lost 4 bases, the J end lost 7 bases, and 14 bases lay between the germline ends. The CDR3 loop is CASSLPPGAGYTF. The DNA for the CDR3 is TGTGCCAGCAGCTTACCCCCGGGTGCTGGCTACACCTTC.

The chain uses TRBV18 and TRBJ1-2; D perhaps matches TRBD1 (6 bases). Trimming stripped 3 bases from V and 3 bases from J, with 20 bases between. Germline CDR1 reads KGHSH; CDR2 reads LQKENI. This CDR3 comprises 17 residues. The CDR3 DNA follows: TGTGCCAGCTCACCTTTACAACGCAGGGGTCCCTACTATGGCTACACCTTC. Its protein is CASSPLQRRGPYYGYTF.

In its sample, this clone was seen once. V is TRBV18 and J is TRBJ1-6; D remains ambiguous. The CDR3 runs to 13 residues. The V end lost 6 bases, the J end lost 6 bases, and 9 bases lay between the germline ends. The germline V gene encodes CDR1 KGHSH and CDR2 LQKENI. The CDR3 bases are TGTGCCAGCTCGGCAGGACTTAATTCACCCCTCCACTTT. This sequence encodes CASSAGLNSPLHF.

In DNA, the CDR3 is TGTGCCAGCAGCTTAGTGATCCGACAGGGGGGCGTAGGCTACACCTTC. This translates into CASSLVIRQGGVGYTF. The chain carries TRBV7-2 and TRBJ1-2; the match to TRBD1 covers 9 bases. Germline V gene data show CDR1 as SGHTA and CDR2 as FQGNSA. J was trimmed by 8 bases and V by 1 base; bases with no gene match: 11. This CDR3 comprises 16 residues.

The chain joins TRBV5-4 to TRBJ2-5; TRBD1 is a possible D gene (6 bases). The CDR3 spans 16 residues. V was cut by 2 bases and J by 4 bases, with 18 bases left in between. CDR1 and CDR2 (germline): SGHNT, YYREEE (reference sequence). Here the CDR3 DNA reads TGTGCCAGCAGCTTCCTTCCAACAGGGTTTATAGAGACCCAGTACTTC. It is translated as CASSFLPTGFIETQYF.

This chain links TRBV2 with TRBJ1-3; 7 bases map to TRBD1. The CDR3 has 15 amino acids. Germline V CDR1 and CDR2: SNHLY, FYNNEI. Trimming removed 6 bases from V and 0 bases from J; junction bases left unmatched: 5. DNA of the CDR3: TGTGCCAGCAGAAGCCGGACAGGCTCTGGAAACACCATATATTTT. Translation: CASRSRTGSGNTIYF.